This entry describes one T cell receptor beta chain. What antigen it recognizes has not been identified. No clone much larger than this one lies a single base away; base qualities are absent. TCRbeta CDR3 regions were amplified from genomic DNA by means of the immunoSEQ Assay, a bias-controlled multiplex PCR. In the original analysis: Nucleated cell counts per sample were estimated from amplification of reference gene primers within the assay. Sequence reads were collapsed and filtered to measure the absolute abundance of every unique TCRbeta CDR3 rearrangement. For each sample, productive Simpson clonality was calculated as the square root of Simpson's diversity index over productive rearrangements. Held by TCRdb, this immuneACCESS table contains in-frame sequences only and omits some clones. Under half of the omission traces to an unresolved V gene where checked; the cause of the rest is unknown. Clonal size and the V and J genes are those of that table, whereas D and trimming came from the DNA. Present in this sample are approximately 150,000 clones, about 85% of which were seen just once. The ten largest clones capture over 5% of the sample.

Looking up the germline V gene yields CDR1 MGHRA and CDR2 YSYEKL. V gives up 0 bases and J gives up 2 bases, and the segment between their germline ends measures 8 bases. Including cysteine and phenylalanine, the CDR3 has 15 amino acids. CDR3 DNA only is kept here, 45 bases in frame from base 1. This record comes from a study of blood T cell repertoires in COVID-19 (dated by TCRdb to about 2020). Context from the whole study: Collaborator samples came from the United States, Italy and Spain and covered acute and convalescent phases of COVID-19. Nearly every sample came with metadata listing a de-identified subject ID, COVID-19 status, age in years and sex. Where HLA class I and class II types were available, the types were taken from metadata supplied by the sample provider, not from assay-based typing. A freely available public database, intended as a resource for researchers studying the immune response to SARS-CoV-2, is where the repertoires were released. The prospective study material was composed of cDNA or gDNA derived from T cells, B-cell-depleted T cells, or PBMCs. Deeply sampled blood TCRbeta repertoires from subjects exposed to, actively infected with, or recovered from COVID-19 were included in the dataset. Samples were obtained from the ongoing ImmuneRACE study (first 160 participants) and from 1,254 subjects provided by 6 global collaborators.

At one collaborating source in Seattle, patients were enrolled during active infection and were followed longitudinally through the course of disease. Collaborating institutions collected whole blood in K2EDTA tubes following their own protocols. For TCRbeta analysis, collaborator samples were shipped as frozen whole blood, as isolated PBMCs, or as DNA extracted from either sample type. Overall results and qualifications from the work: How much clinical and demographic metadata was included differed by source and by participant, and the metadata was provided uncurated.

This sequence was found in a woman between 45 and 65 years old with COVID-19, enrolled during active disease. The sequenced sample consisted of peripheral blood. Here the chain combines TRBV4-1 and TRBJ1-3, and possibly TRBD1, on 5 matching bases. The CDR3 reads CASSQDSGPGNTIYF. At the DNA level, the sequence is TGCGCCAGCAGCCAAGATTCAGGGCCTGGAAACACCATATATTTT.